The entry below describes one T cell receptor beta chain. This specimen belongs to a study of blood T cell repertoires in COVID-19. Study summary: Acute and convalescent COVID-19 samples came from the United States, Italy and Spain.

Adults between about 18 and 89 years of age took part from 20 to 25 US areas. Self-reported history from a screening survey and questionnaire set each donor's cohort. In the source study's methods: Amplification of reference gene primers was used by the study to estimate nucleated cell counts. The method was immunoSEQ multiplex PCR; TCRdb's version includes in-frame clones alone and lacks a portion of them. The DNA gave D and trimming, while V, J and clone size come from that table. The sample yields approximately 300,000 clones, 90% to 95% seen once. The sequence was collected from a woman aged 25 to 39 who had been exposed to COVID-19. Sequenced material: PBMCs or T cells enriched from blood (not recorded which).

As DNA, the CDR3 is TGTGCCAGCAGCCCGGCGGGAGGCACTGAAGCTTTCTTT. This sequence encodes CASSPAGGTEAFF. The chain recombines TRBV5-6 with TRBJ1-1; D is undetermined. The V and J ends lost 4 bases and 4 bases respectively, with 11 bases between them. Germline V gene lookup returns CDR1 SGHDT and CDR2 YYEEEE. The CDR3 contains 13 residues.